This T cell receptor beta chain was observed in a study of regulatory T cells in long-lasting Graves disease. Study-level points and caveats: When disease was persistent, TRBV28, TRBJ1-2 and TRBJ2-5 were the favored segments.

CDR3 regions were amplified by Arm-PCR using iRepertoire HTBI primers to build TCR beta libraries. MiXCR was run by TCRdb on the multiplex PCR reads, yielding one entry per CDR3 protein. This table holds 450,000 or so distinct CDR3 sequences, approximately 22% found once. Time point reported: persistent/refractory GD, antithyroid drugs over 5 years with positive TRAb. Scientists built the TCR library using RNA that was extracted from PBMCs. The patient group derived from an endocrinology department in Xi'an, China. The table lists this clonotype with many counts. The antigen remains unidentified. CDR1 SGHTA and CDR2 FQGNSA come from the germline V gene. The CDR3 contains 13 residues. With 0 bases removed from V and 3 bases from J, the gap between germline ends came to 6 bases.

This chain links TRBV7-2 with TRBJ2-7; maybe TRBD2 (5 bases). The sequencing used peripheral blood mononuclear cells (PBMCs), collected when the disease was refractory, from a patient treated with antithyroid drugs. The source is a female donor with Graves disease. CDR3 in DNA: TGTGCCAGCAGCTTAGCAGACTACTACGAGCAGTACTTC. Protein product: CASSLADYYEQYF.